This TCR beta chain was recorded in a study of cytomegalovirus exposure and HLA in healthy donors. Losses at the gene ends were 6 bases for V and 5 bases for J; bases not matched to a gene: 19. CDR1 and CDR2 (germline): SGHDT, YYEEEE. This CDR3 spans 17 amino acids. This PCR relied on a set of 60 Vbeta primers and 13 Jbeta primers. Here immunoSEQ multiplex PCR was the method, and the copy in TCRdb shows in-frame clones only, minus some. The repertoire holds 100,000 or so clones, with roughly four fifths as singletons. The clonotype comes from a man between 35 and 55 years old in good health and CMV-seronegative. This chain links TRBV5-6 with TRBJ1-1, with TRBD1 identical over 7 bases. The specimen was PBMCs. CDR3 DNA: TGTGCCAGCACCAGTTTGGGGTACAGGGGTAGGGGGACTGAAGCTTTCTTT. This codes for CASTSLGYRGRGTEAFF.